A single sample is the source of the 24 T cell receptor beta chains below, sequenced in a study of T cell responses to AZD1222 COVID-19 vaccine. The data were produced by immunoSEQ multiplex PCR, yet TCRdb's version contains in-frame clones alone and is incomplete. In the table there are roughly 150,000 clones, around 87% of which are singletons. Material: peripheral blood, obtained on day 0 of AZD1222 vaccination. The receptors come from an adult in good health.

The V call is TRBV10-3, the J call TRBJ2-3; the D call may be TRBD1 or TRBD2 (6 bases each). CDR1 is ENHRY, CDR2 SYGVKD, per germline. The length of the CDR3 is 16 residues. Trimming removed 2 bases at V and 0 bases at J, with 12 bases between. The CDR3 here is CAISETRGTSTDTQYF. Here the CDR3 DNA reads TGTGCCATCAGTGAGACGAGGGGGACTAGCACAGATACGCAGTATTTT.

The gene calls are TRBV9 and TRBJ1-2, with no clear D. The CDR3 sequence is 15 residues long. Trimming took off 0 bases at V and 6 bases at J, with 15 bases between the two ends. Germline V lookup: CDR1 SGDLS, CDR2 YYNGEE. CDR3 bases: TGTGCCAGCAGCGTAGTGGACCGACCCTGGGATGGCTACACCTTC. Translated: CASSVVDRPWDGYTF. Together with reference TRBV9 and TRBJ1-2, the CDR3 gives the full variable domain: DSGVTQTPKHLITATGQRVTLRCSPRSGDLSVYWYQQSLDQGLQFLIQYYNGEERAKGNILERFSAQQFPDLHSELNLSSLELGDSALYFCASSVVDRPWDGYTFGSGTRLTVV.

The chain carries TRBV23-1 and TRBJ1-4; the D is unclear. TRBV23-1 is designated an ORF whose function remains uncertain. Trimming left V 0 bases short and J 0 bases short, with 20 bases between. The CDR3 is made up of 20 amino acids. CDR3 protein: CASSQSLSQSPSATNEKLFF. Written as DNA, the CDR3 is TGCGCCAGCAGTCAATCGTTGAGCCAGTCCCCCTCCGCAACTAATGAAAAACTGTTTTTT.

The chain combines TRBV7-9 with TRBJ2-7; TRBD1 or TRBD2 may be the D gene (5 bases each). The CDR3 sequence is 14 residues long. V was shortened by 5 bases and J by 5 bases, with 16 bases between the two germline ends. Germline assignment: CDR1 SEHNR and CDR2 FQNEAQ (reference sequence). The CDR3 bases are TGTGCCAGCAGCCACCGGGACGGTGTCCACGAGCAGTACTTC. It specifies CASSHRDGVHEQYF.

The sample holds one count of this clone. This chain uses TRBV7-9 with TRBJ1-1; D not certain. CDR3 length equals 16 residues. From germline, CDR1 is SEHNR and CDR2 FQNEAQ (reference sequence). Between the trimmed V and J ends, which lost 2 bases and 0 bases, there was a span of 13 bases. This chain's CDR3 is CASSLPVPSMNTEAFF. The CDR3 DNA follows: TGTGCCAGCAGCTTACCCGTGCCCAGCATGAACACTGAAGCTTTCTTT.

The chain carries TRBV18 and TRBJ2-5; 8 nucleotides align to TRBD2. Germline CDR1 and CDR2: KGHSH and LQKENI. J was trimmed by 2 bases and V by 3 bases; bases with no gene match: 8. CDR3 length: 16 residues. CDR3 in DNA: TGTGCCAGCTCACCTCCGGGACTAGGGCCTCAAGAGACCCAGTACTTC. Translating it yields CASSPPGLGPQETQYF.

The chain combines TRBV2 with TRBJ1-2, with D hard to call. V gave up 7 bases and J gave up 8 bases, with 17 bases separating them. Germline loops: CDR1 SNHLY, CDR2 FYNNEI. The CDR3 has 13 amino acids. CDR3 in DNA: TGTGCCAGCAATGAGGGAGTAGGCGGCGGCTACACCTTC. Translation: CASNEGVGGGYTF.

The rearrangement joins TRBV7-6 to TRBJ2-2, with 7 bases aligning to TRBD1. V gave up 5 bases and J gave up 1 base; unmatched junction bases: 7. Germline V gives CDR1 SGHVS, CDR2 FNYEAQ. This CDR3 comprises 16 residues. The CDR3 sequence: CASSPRQGWNTGELFF. The CDR3 DNA sequence: TGTGCCAGCAGCCCACGACAGGGTTGGAACACCGGGGAGCTGTTTTTT.

The V and J genes are TRBV13 and TRBJ2-2, with no clear D. The CDR3 extends over 16 amino acids. V lost 0 bases to trimming and J lost 1 base, with 9 bases between them. Germline CDR1 and CDR2: PRHDT and FYEKMQ (reference sequence). This CDR3 is CASSLGLNRNTGELFF. The CDR3 DNA reads as TGTGCCAGCAGCTTAGGCCTGAACAGGAACACCGGGGAGCTGTTTTTT.

J is TRBJ2-3 and V is TRBV27; 10 nucleotides align to TRBD1. CDR1 and CDR2 (germline): MNHEY, SMNVEV (reference sequence). The trim removed 3 bases at V and 4 bases at J, leaving 4 bases unmatched. The CDR3 runs 15 residues. The CDR3 DNA reads TGTGCCAGCAGTTTTGTTGGGACAGGGGCAGATACGCAGTATTTT. Translating it yields CASSFVGTGADTQYF.

This chain connects TRBV10-3 to TRBJ2-5; 8 nucleotides match TRBD2. Per germline, CDR1 ENHRY and CDR2 SYGVKD. V gave up 1 base and J gave up 2 bases; unmatched junction bases: 6. CDR3 size: 16 residues. CDR3 in amino acids: CAISEYSGAEQETQYF. CDR3 nucleotides: TGTGCCATCAGTGAGTATAGCGGGGCCGAACAAGAGACCCAGTACTTC.

This sequence joins TRBV4-1 and TRBJ2-2; D possibly corresponds to TRBD2 (5 bases). The CDR3 loop spans 15 amino acids. V lost 4 bases, J lost 6 bases, and 15 bases lay in between. CDR1 and CDR2 from the germline V gene are MGHRA and YSYEKL. CDR3 coding DNA: TGCGCCAGCAGCCCTCGGGATCTCTCGTCCGGGGAGCTGTTTTTT. Protein sequence: CASSPRDLSSGELFF.

The V call is TRBV27, the J call TRBJ2-1; the match to TRBD1 covers 8 bases. CDR1 is MNHEY, CDR2 SMNVEV, per germline (reference sequence). The CDR3 consists of 14 residues. V was clipped by 6 bases and J by 0 bases; unmatched bases: 1. The CDR3 here is CASRTGGSYNEQFF. CDR3 coding DNA: TGTGCCAGCAGAACAGGGGGCTCCTACAATGAGCAGTTCTTC.

The chain couples TRBV5-1 to TRBJ1-5; 8 nucleotides line up with TRBD1. The trim removed 0 bases at V and 7 bases at J, leaving 3 bases unmatched. Germline CDR1 is SGHRS and CDR2 is YFSETQ. This CDR3 has 14 residues. CDR3 DNA: TGCGCCAGCAGCTTGGGCGGGACAGGACAGCCCCAGCATTTT. It specifies CASSLGGTGQPQHF.

The V and J genes are TRBV2 and TRBJ2-3; D may be TRBD1 (5 bases). Germline V lookup: CDR1 SNHLY, CDR2 FYNNEI. CDR3 length: 13 residues. Trimming removed 3 bases at V and 8 bases at J, with 12 bases between. The DNA of the CDR3 is TGTGCCAGCAGTGATTGGACAAGGGCTACGCAGTATTTT. Translated, it gives CASSDWTRATQYF.

This chain uses TRBV21-1 with TRBJ2-7; the table names TRBD2, a call not compared with the DNA. TRBV21-1 is labeled a pseudogene. The CDR3 consists of 14 residues. As DNA, the CDR3 is TGTGCCAGCCGGGGAGGGGCAGGTTCCTACGAGCAGTACGTC. Translation: CASRGGAGSYEQYV.

V usage is TRBV19 and J usage is TRBJ1-2; perhaps TRBD1 as D (5 bases). The CDR3 is 15 residues long. V shed 3 bases and J shed 4 bases, with 15 bases lying between them. CDR1 and CDR2 (germline): LNHDA, SQIVND (reference sequence). CDR3 amino acids: CASSITGTGSYGYTF. The CDR3 DNA follows: TGTGCCAGTAGTATTACCGGGACTGGGAGCTATGGCTACACCTTC.

V usage is TRBV9 and J usage is TRBJ2-1; 13 nucleotides match TRBD2. Germline CDR1 and CDR2: SGDLS and YYNGEE. J gave up 3 bases and V 4 bases, and 19 bases lay outside the gene matches. This CDR3 has 21 residues. This CDR3 reads CASSPRLDRMGLAGIYNEQFF. The DNA of the CDR3 is TGTGCCAGCAGCCCTCGCCTTGACCGGATGGGACTAGCGGGGATCTACAATGAGCAGTTCTTC.

V is TRBV7-3 and J is TRBJ2-2; TRBD1 matches 12 bases. In germline, CDR1 is SGHTA, CDR2 FQGTGA. The CDR3 sequence is 14 residues long. After removal of 8 bases from V and 7 bases from J, the junction contained 5 bases not matched to a gene. CDR3 nucleotides: TGTGCCAGCCGGGGACAGGGGGCATACGGGGAGCTGTTTTTT. Translated: CASRGQGAYGELFF.

The chain recombines TRBV28 with TRBJ1-5, with a possible D match to TRBD1 (5 bases). This CDR3 has 13 residues. From germline, CDR1 is MDHEN and CDR2 SYDVKM. Trimming pared 10 bases from V and 3 bases from J, leaving 13 bases between. CDR3: CATSGRINQPQHF. As DNA, the CDR3 is TGTGCCACCTCGGGACGGATCAATCAGCCCCAGCATTTT.

This clone turned up a few times. The rearrangement uses TRBV6-5 and TRBJ2-4, with 7 bases aligning to TRBD2. J gave up 4 bases and V 4 bases, and 7 bases lay outside the gene matches. Germline CDR1 MNHEY, CDR2 SVGAGI. The CDR3 runs to 15 residues. In nucleotides, the CDR3 is TGTGCCAGCAGTTCGGCTAGCGGTGAAAAAAACATTCAGTACTTC. It is translated as CASSSASGEKNIQYF.

This clone was found a few times. The rearrangement uses TRBV14 and TRBJ1-6; TRBD1 is a possible D gene (5 bases). The V and J ends lost 0 bases and 0 bases respectively, with 12 bases between them. The germline V gene has CDR1 SGHDN and CDR2 FVKESK. The CDR3 runs to 18 residues. CDR3 DNA sequence: TGTGCCAGCAGCCAAGATCGGGGGAAAAGCTCCTATAATTCACCCCTCCACTTT. It encodes CASSQDRGKSSYNSPLHF.

This clone was counted a few times. V and J are TRBV4-1 and TRBJ2-2; a possible D gene is TRBD2 (6 bases). CDR1 MGHRA and CDR2 YSYEKL come from the germline V gene. The CDR3 runs to 13 residues. Trimming took off 6 bases at V and 7 bases at J, with 12 bases between the two ends. CDR3 protein: CASRRAGGGELFF. CDR3 DNA sequence: TGCGCCAGCAGGCGAGCCGGGGGCGGGGAGCTGTTTTTT.

The chain recombines TRBV30 with TRBJ1-4; 8 bases agree with TRBD1. Per the germline V gene, CDR1 is GTSNPN and CDR2 is SVGIG (reference sequence). The V segment lost 5 bases and the J segment 4 bases; nucleotides outside the gene matches: 9. The CDR3 sequence is 15 residues long. CDR3 bases: TGTGCCTGGCAGGACAGGGCCCGGATTAATGAAAAACTGTTTTTT. Translation: CAWQDRARINEKLFF. Variable domain in full (rest from reference TRBV30 and TRBJ1-4): SQTIHQWPATLVQPVGSPLSLECTVEGTSNPNLYWYRQAAGRGLQLLFYSVGIGQISSEVPQNLSASRPQDRQFILSSKKLLLSDSGFYLCAWQDRARINEKLFFGSGTQLSVL.